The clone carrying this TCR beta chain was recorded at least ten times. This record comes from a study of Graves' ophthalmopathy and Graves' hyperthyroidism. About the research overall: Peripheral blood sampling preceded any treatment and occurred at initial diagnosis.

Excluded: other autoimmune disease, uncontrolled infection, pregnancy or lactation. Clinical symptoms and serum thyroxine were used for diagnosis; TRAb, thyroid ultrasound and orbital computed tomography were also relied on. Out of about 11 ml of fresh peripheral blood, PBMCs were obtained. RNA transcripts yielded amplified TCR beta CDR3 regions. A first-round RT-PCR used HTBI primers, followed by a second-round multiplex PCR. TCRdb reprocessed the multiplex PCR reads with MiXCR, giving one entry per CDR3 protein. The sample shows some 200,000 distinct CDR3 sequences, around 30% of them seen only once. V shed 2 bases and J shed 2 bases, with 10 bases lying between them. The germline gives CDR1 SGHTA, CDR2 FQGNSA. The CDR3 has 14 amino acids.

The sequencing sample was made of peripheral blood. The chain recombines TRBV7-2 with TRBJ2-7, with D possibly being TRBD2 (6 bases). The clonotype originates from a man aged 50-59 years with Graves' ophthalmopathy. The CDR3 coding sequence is TGTGCCAGCAGCTTAACGGGAGCTACCTACGAGCAGTACTTC. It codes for CASSLTGATYEQYF.